The 29 T cell receptor beta chains below were found in one sample sequenced in a study of beta chain features in type 1 diabetes. Overall study results and limits: TCRB CDR3s were moderately but significantly shorter in Type 1 diabetes patients in all four CD4+ subsets.

cDNA synthesis used the whole RNA isolate, giving expressed TCRB sequences. Profiled with immunoSEQ multiplex PCR; TCRdb holds only in-frame clones, not every one. The sample holds approximately 600,000 clones; 9.5% to 15% are singletons and the top ten take more than 0.1%. Their target antigens are unknown. The source material was naive CD4+ T cells from blood. These TCRs come from a man younger than 45 with type 1 diabetes.

This chain joins TRBV4-1 and TRBJ2-7; 9 bases align to TRBD1. The length of the CDR3 is 15 residues. V was clipped by 1 base and J by 5 bases; unmatched bases: 6. The germline V gene has CDR1 MGHRA and CDR2 YSYEKL. CDR3 DNA: TGCGCCAGCAGCCAAGGGCCGACAGGGGGGGACGAGCAGTACTTC. Amino acids: CASSQGPTGGDEQYF.

This clone was counted only a few times. The chain couples TRBV29-1 to TRBJ2-7; 10 bases agree with TRBD1. J lost 3 bases, V lost 7 bases, and 6 bases had no gene match. The CDR3 extends over 13 amino acids. CDR1 SQVTM and CDR2 ANQGSEA come from the germline V gene. The DNA of the CDR3 is TGCAGCGCCCGGGGACAGGGGAACTACGAGCAGTACTTC. Translating gives CSARGQGNYEQYF.

V and J are TRBV6-5 and TRBJ2-1; 9 bases align to TRBD1. Germline V gene sequence: CDR1 MNHEY, CDR2 SVGAGI. After removal of 2 bases from V and 10 bases from J, the junction contained 9 bases not matched to a gene. CDR3 length equals 15 residues. CDR3 nucleotide sequence: TGTGCCAGCAGTTACCCGGGACAGGGTAAAGGGGAGCAGTTCTTC. Protein sequence: CASSYPGQGKGEQFF.

The V call is TRBV7-2, the J call TRBJ1-4; no firm D call. V was trimmed by 2 bases and J by 7 bases, leaving 8 bases between them. CDR3 size: 13 residues. CDR1 and CDR2 (germline): SGHTA, FQGNSA. Here the CDR3 DNA reads TGTGCCAGCAGCTTAACCAACGCTGAAAAACTGTTTTTT. This translates into CASSLTNAEKLFF.

The rearrangement links TRBV7-9 to TRBJ2-2; D gene uncertain. Trimming cost V 1 base and J 13 bases, with 13 bases left between them. Germline CDR1 and CDR2: SEHNR and FQNEAQ (reference sequence). The CDR3 covers 13 residues. The CDR3 here is CASSLVSGSLLFF. CDR3 in DNA: TGTGCCAGCAGCTTAGTTTCGGGCAGTTTGCTGTTTTTT. The whole variable domain, remainder taken from reference TRBV7-9 and TRBJ2-2, is DTGVSQNPRHKITKRGQNVTFRCDPISEHNRLYWYRQTLGQGPEFLTYFQNEAQLEKSRLLSDRFSAERPKGSFSTLEIQRTEQGDSAMYLCASSLVSGSLLFFGEGSRLTVL.

This clone was observed a handful of times. The chain recombines TRBV7-3 with TRBJ2-2, with a tentative D call TRBD2 (6 bases). Per the germline V gene, CDR1 is SGHTA and CDR2 is FQGTGA. This CDR3 comprises 14 residues. With 4 bases removed from V and 5 bases from J, the gap between germline ends came to 11 bases. CDR3 region: CASSSEDYTGELFF. CDR3 coding DNA: TGTGCCAGCAGCTCCGAGGACTATACCGGGGAGCTGTTTTTT.

A word on this clone: Other DNA sequences in this sample translate to the same CDR3. The chain carries TRBV29-1 and TRBJ2-3; no reliable D call. The CDR3 sequence is 10 residues long. V was clipped by 5 bases and J by 3 bases, with 3 bases between them. Germline CDR1 reads SQVTM; CDR2 reads ANQGSEA. CDR3: CSVRTDTQYF. In DNA form, the CDR3 reads TGCAGCGTTCGGACAGATACGCAGTATTTT.

The V gene is TRBV18, the J gene TRBJ2-2; TRBD1 or TRBD2 may be the D gene (5 bases each). This CDR3 has 15 residues. CDR1 is KGHSH, CDR2 LQKENI, per germline. Between the trimmed V and J ends, which lost 0 bases and 6 bases, there was a span of 11 bases. The CDR3 DNA reads as TGTGCCAGCTCACCACCAAGAGGGACGGCCGGGGAGCTGTTTTTT. It translates to CASSPPRGTAGELFF.

This clone was counted between two and nine times. This sequence joins TRBV11-3 and TRBJ2-1, with a weak D call TRBD1 (5 bases). Per germline, CDR1 SGHNT and CDR2 YENEEA. The CDR3 sequence is 12 residues long. V lost 6 bases and J 9 bases, leaving 12 bases between the germline ends. In nucleotides, the CDR3 is TGTGCCAGCAGTGACAGTCGCGGTGAGCAGTTCTTC. Translated: CASSDSRGEQFF.

The chain has TRBV28 and TRBJ2-7, with no clear D. CDR3 size: 11 residues. CDR1 and CDR2 from the germline V gene are MDHEN and SYDVKM. Deletions cut 8 bases from V and 1 base from J, with 6 bases between. CDR3 nucleotide sequence: TGTGCCAGCGGGTGGTCCTACGAGCAGTACTTC. Amino acids: CASGWSYEQYF. Complete variable domain (other parts from reference TRBV28 and TRBJ2-7): DVKVTQSSRYLVKRTGEKVFLECVQDMDHENMFWYRQDPGLGLRLIYFSYDVKMKEKGDIPEGYSVSREKKERFSLILESASTNQTSMYLCASGWSYEQYFGPGTRLTVT.

V is TRBV11-3 and J is TRBJ2-1; no clear D. The CDR3 covers 11 residues. The germline V gene encodes CDR1 SGHNT and CDR2 YENEEA. The V gene lost 1 base and the J gene lost 9 bases, with 4 bases spanning the gap. The DNA of the CDR3 is TGTGCCAGCAGCTTAGTGATTGAGCAGTTCTTC. Protein: CASSLVIEQFF.

This clone turned up a few times. The chain couples TRBV10-3 to TRBJ2-1, with TRBD2 matching 11 bases. CDR1 and CDR2 (germline): ENHRY, SYGVKD. The CDR3 loop spans 15 amino acids. J was trimmed by 4 bases and V by 4 bases; bases with no gene match: 3. Here the CDR3 DNA reads TGTGCCATCAGTGGTAGACTAGCGGGGTACAATGAGCAGTTCTTC. This sequence encodes CAISGRLAGYNEQFF.

This chain joins TRBV14 and TRBJ2-1; D gene uncertain. The germline V gene has CDR1 SGHDN and CDR2 FVKESK. This CDR3 has 13 residues. Trimming removed 4 bases at V and 9 bases at J, with 13 bases between. The CDR3 reads CASSPTQASEQFF. The CDR3 DNA sequence: TGTGCCAGCAGCCCGACGCAGGCTAGTGAGCAGTTCTTC.

A few counts support this clone. This chain links TRBV9 with TRBJ1-5; 7 bases align to TRBD1. This CDR3 has 14 residues. The V and J ends lost 4 bases and 3 bases, in that order; junction bases with no gene match: 4. CDR1 is SGDLS and CDR2 is YYNGEE in the germline V gene. This CDR3 is CASSQGTVNQPQHF. The CDR3, as DNA: TGTGCCAGCAGCCAAGGGACAGTCAATCAGCCCCAGCATTTT.

This clone was picked up a small number of times. The sample has other DNA sequences that encode this CDR3 too. As DNA, the CDR3 is TGTGCCATCAGTGAGTCCGGGGGTGGTCAGCCCCAGCATTTT. Translation: CAISESGGGQPQHF. This chain connects TRBV10-3 to TRBJ1-5; a possible D gene is TRBD1 (5 bases). Germline CDR1 reads ENHRY; CDR2 reads SYGVKD. The CDR3 contains 14 residues. V dropped 0 bases and J dropped 6 bases, with 9 bases sitting between them.

This clone was detected only a few times. The chain combines TRBV18 with TRBJ2-7; 9 bases line up with TRBD1. In germline, CDR1 is KGHSH, CDR2 LQKENI. This CDR3 is 15 amino acids long. With 3 bases clipped from V and 6 bases from J, the junction kept 9 bases outside the gene matches. The chain's CDR3 is CASSPAGQGGFEQYF. The DNA for the CDR3 is TGTGCCAGCTCACCGGCGGGACAGGGTGGCTTCGAGCAGTACTTC.

The rearrangement joins TRBV6-6 to TRBJ2-1; D call uncertain. Trimming stripped 2 bases from V and 8 bases from J, with 7 bases between. From germline, CDR1 is MNHNY and CDR2 SVGAGI (reference sequence). There are 12 residues in the CDR3. In DNA, the CDR3 is TGTGCCAGCAGTTACGTGGTGTATGAGCAGTTCTTC. Translation: CASSYVVYEQFF.

V usage is TRBV7-8 and J usage is TRBJ2-1, with TRBD2 matching 7 bases. The germline V gene has CDR1 SGHVS and CDR2 FQNEAQ. The junction had 12 bases not matched to a gene; V was cut back by 5 bases and J by 5 bases. This CDR3 region has 16 residues. CDR3 sequence: CASSGGTILLHNEQFF. DNA for the CDR3: TGTGCCAGCAGCGGCGGGACTATACTATTACACAATGAGCAGTTCTTC.

V is TRBV30 and J is TRBJ1-6; TRBD1 might be the D (5 bases). Germline lookup yields CDR1 GTSNPN and CDR2 SVGIG (reference sequence). The CDR3 totals 15 residues. Trimming stripped 4 bases from V and 0 bases from J, with 10 bases between. The CDR3 here is CAWKEGSSYNSPLHF. The CDR3 region has the DNA TGTGCCTGGAAGGAGGGGAGCTCCTATAATTCACCCCTCCACTTT.

The chain carries TRBV5-1 and TRBJ1-5, with D unclear. This CDR3 has 13 amino acids. The V gene's germline CDR1 is SGHRS and CDR2 YFSETQ. V was cut by 0 bases and J by 9 bases, with 10 bases left in between. This CDR3 is CASSLESGGPQHF. DNA of the CDR3: TGCGCCAGCAGCTTGGAGAGTGGTGGGCCCCAGCATTTT. The full variable domain, in which reference TRBV5-1 and TRBJ1-5 provide the parts outside the CDR3, is KAGVTQTPRYLIKTRGQQVTLSCSPISGHRSVSWYQQTPGQGLQFLFEYFSETQRNKGNFPGRFSGRQFSNSRSEMNVSTLELGDSALYLCASSLESGGPQHFGDGTRLSIL.

This clone was picked up a small number of times. This chain connects TRBV5-4 to TRBJ2-1; TRBD2 matches 12 bases. Trimming cost V 4 bases and J 8 bases; bases outside gene matches: 7. Germline V gene data show CDR1 as SGHNT and CDR2 as YYREEE (reference sequence). CDR3 length: 15 residues. The CDR3, as DNA: TGTGCCAGCAGCAGGACTAGCGGGGTGGTCGATGAGCAGTTCTTC. As protein: CASSRTSGVVDEQFF.

The chain couples TRBV11-3 to TRBJ2-7; the D gene is possibly TRBD1 (6 bases). Germline-derived CDR1 and CDR2 are SGHNT and YENEEA. The CDR3 is 14 residues long. Trimming removed 5 bases from V and 2 bases from J, with 13 bases in between. This CDR3 reads CASSKNRVAYEQYF. CDR3 DNA sequence: TGTGCCAGCAGCAAGAACAGGGTTGCCTACGAGCAGTACTTC.

This chain uses TRBV2 with TRBJ2-7, with a possible D match to TRBD1 (6 bases). This CDR3 spans 12 amino acids. CDR1 is SNHLY and CDR2 is FYNNEI in the germline V gene. Trimming cost V 6 bases and J 3 bases, with 9 bases left between them. CDR3 in amino acids: CASREQGYEQYF. CDR3 DNA: TGTGCCAGCAGAGAACAGGGCTACGAGCAGTACTTC.

This clone occurred a few times. The chain links TRBV7-9 to TRBJ2-3; no reliable D call. The CDR3 totals 13 residues. Between the trimmed V and J ends, which lost 2 bases and 3 bases, there was a span of 6 bases. Germline CDR1 is SEHNR and CDR2 is FQNEAQ (reference sequence). The CDR3 nucleotides are TGTGCCAGCAGCTTATTCTCAACAGATACGCAGTATTTT. This encodes CASSLFSTDTQYF.

A few counts support this clone. This chain uses TRBV30 with TRBJ1-1; D ambiguous. Between the trimmed V and J ends, which lost 3 bases and 9 bases, there was a span of 14 bases. In germline, CDR1 is GTSNPN, CDR2 SVGIG (reference sequence). The CDR3 extends over 12 amino acids. CDR3 DNA: TGTGCCTGGAGGGGAAACGGTATTAAAGCTTTCTTT. Translating it yields CAWRGNGIKAFF.

This clone was seen a handful of times. The chain joins TRBV6-1 to TRBJ2-7, with a tentative D call TRBD2 (5 bases). With 4 bases removed from V and 4 bases from J, the gap between germline ends came to 14 bases. Germline CDR1 reads MNHNS; CDR2 reads SASEGT. This CDR3 contains 14 residues. CDR3 sequence reads: CASSGGPDPYEQYF. In nucleotides, the CDR3 is TGTGCCAGCAGTGGCGGGCCCGACCCTTACGAGCAGTACTTC.

The chain couples TRBV4-2 to TRBJ1-4; D is possibly TRBD1 (5 bases). The germline CDR1 and CDR2 sequences are LGHNA and YNFKEQ. V lost 1 base, J lost 3 bases, and 9 bases lay in between. CDR3 length equals 15 residues. This CDR3 is CASSQAGPPNEKLFF. Written as DNA, the CDR3 is TGTGCCAGCAGCCAAGCGGGACCCCCTAATGAAAAACTGTTTTTT.

This clone has a handful of counts. The rearrangement joins TRBV7-2 to TRBJ2-7; possibly TRBD2 for D (6 bases). Germline V gives CDR1 SGHTA, CDR2 FQGNSA. V was cut by 3 bases and J by 3 bases, with 15 bases left in between. The CDR3 length is 15 residues. In DNA, the CDR3 is TGTGCCAGCAGCTTCCGGGGAGGCCTAGACTACGAGCAGTACTTC. It yields the protein CASSFRGGLDYEQYF.

This clone was observed a handful of times. The chain links TRBV6-5 to TRBJ2-3, with D tentatively TRBD2 (7 bases). The CDR3 has 14 amino acids. From germline, CDR1 is MNHEY and CDR2 SVGAGI. Trimming took off 6 bases at V and 6 bases at J, with 16 bases between the two ends. Written as DNA, the CDR3 is TGTGCCAGCAGCCGTCTGGGGGGGCAGGATACGCAGTATTTT. Translated: CASSRLGGQDTQYF.